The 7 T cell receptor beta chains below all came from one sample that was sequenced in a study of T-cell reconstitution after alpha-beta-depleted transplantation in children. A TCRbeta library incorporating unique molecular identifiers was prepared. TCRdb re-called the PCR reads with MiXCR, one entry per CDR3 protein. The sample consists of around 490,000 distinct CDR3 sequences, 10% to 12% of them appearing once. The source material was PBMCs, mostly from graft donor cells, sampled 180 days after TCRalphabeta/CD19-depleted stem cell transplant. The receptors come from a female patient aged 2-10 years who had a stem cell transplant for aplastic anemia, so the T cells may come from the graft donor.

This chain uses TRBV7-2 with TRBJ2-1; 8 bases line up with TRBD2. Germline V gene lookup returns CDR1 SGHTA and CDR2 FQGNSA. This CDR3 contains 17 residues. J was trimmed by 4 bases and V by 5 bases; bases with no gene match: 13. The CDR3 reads CASSHYLGTSGYNEQFF. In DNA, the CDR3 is TGTGCCAGCAGCCACTACCTGGGGACTAGTGGGTACAATGAGCAGTTCTTC.

The CDR3 nucleotides read TGTACCAGCAGTTTCCCCGGACTAGCGGGAAGGTCCTACAATGAGCAGTTCTTC. Translated: CTSSFPGLAGRSYNEQFF. The chain is built from TRBV1 and TRBJ2-1; the table's D call of TRBD2 was not tested on the DNA. TRBV1 counts as a pseudogene. This CDR3 has 18 residues.

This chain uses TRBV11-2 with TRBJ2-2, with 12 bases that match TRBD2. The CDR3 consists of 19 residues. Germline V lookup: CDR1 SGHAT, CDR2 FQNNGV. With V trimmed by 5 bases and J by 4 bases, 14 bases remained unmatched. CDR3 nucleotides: TGTGCCAGCAGCCTAAGACTAGCGGGAGCCGGTCGTCCCACCGGGGAGCTGTTTTTT. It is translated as CASSLRLAGAGRPTGELFF.

CDR3 bases: TGTGCCAGCAGCCGGACAGGGAAGGGAAACACCATATATTTT. This gives the protein CASSRTGKGNTIYF. J is TRBJ1-3 and V is TRBV12-3 or TRBV12-4; TRBD1 agrees at 8 bases. The CDR3 extends over 14 amino acids. V was clipped by 6 bases and J by 4 bases; unmatched bases: 5.

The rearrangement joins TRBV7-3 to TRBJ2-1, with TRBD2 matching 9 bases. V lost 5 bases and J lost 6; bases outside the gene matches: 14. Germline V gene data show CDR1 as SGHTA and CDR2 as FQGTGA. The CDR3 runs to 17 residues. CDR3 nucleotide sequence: TGTGCCAGCAGCGCCCCCGAGGGGGGACTAGCAGGCAATGAGCAGTTCTTC. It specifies CASSAPEGGLAGNEQFF.

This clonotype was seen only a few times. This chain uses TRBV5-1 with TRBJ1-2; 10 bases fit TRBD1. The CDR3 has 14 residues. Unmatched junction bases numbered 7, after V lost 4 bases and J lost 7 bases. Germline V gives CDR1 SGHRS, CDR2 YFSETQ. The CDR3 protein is CASSPPGQGSGYTF. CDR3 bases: TGCGCCAGCAGCCCGCCGGGACAGGGGTCTGGCTACACCTTC. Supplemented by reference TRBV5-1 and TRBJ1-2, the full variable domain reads KAGVTQTPRYLIKTRGQQVTLSCSPISGHRSVSWYQQTPGQGLQFLFEYFSETQRNKGNFPGRFSGRQFSNSRSEMNVSTLELGDSALYLCASSPPGQGSGYTFGSGTRLTVV.

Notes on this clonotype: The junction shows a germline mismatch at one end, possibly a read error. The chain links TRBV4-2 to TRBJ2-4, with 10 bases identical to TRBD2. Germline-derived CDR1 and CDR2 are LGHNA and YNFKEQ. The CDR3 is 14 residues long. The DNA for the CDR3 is TGTGCCAGCCGACAAGCGGGAGGGAAAAACAGTCAGTACTTC. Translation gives CASRQAGGKNSQYF.